The text below deals with one T cell receptor (beta chain). The record originates from a study of radiation and T cells in renal cell carcinoma. The time point is: baseline pretreatment blood. The sample's treatment: 15 Gy SBRT to primary tumor, nephrectomy 4 weeks later. This renal cell carcinoma was of the clear cell type. Profiling relied on immunoSEQ multiplex PCR, and the TCRdb table lists in-frame clones only, not all of them. The sample contains 150,000 or so clones, 83% of which appear only once. The sequencing used blood, collected from a patient whose treatment included radiotherapy and nephrectomy. This TCR was recovered from a woman aged 50 to 60 with renal cell carcinoma.

The CDR3 nucleotides read TGTGCCAGCAGTGGACTAGCGGGGGGGGTGAGGGCCCAGTACTTC. Protein sequence: CASSGLAGGVRAQYF. The chain is built from TRBV6-5 and TRBJ2-5; 15 bases fit TRBD2. The CDR3 has 15 residues. Germline V lookup: CDR1 MNHEY, CDR2 SVGAGI. J was trimmed by 9 bases and V by 5 bases; bases with no gene match: 7.